One sample yielded the 19 T cell receptor beta chains listed below, sequenced in a study of blood T cells in healthy people across ages. Primers used in a second PCR of roughly 6 to 11 cycles were a sample-barcoded 5' primer and a J-beta primer mix. MiXCR, applied by TCRdb to the 5' RACE reads, yields one record per CDR3 protein. Of hundreds of thousands of distinct CDR3 sequences listed, roughly 64% are singletons. The material sequenced was blood. The receptors were gathered from a young man in good health.

V usage is TRBV20-1 and J usage is TRBJ2-1; TRBD2 matches at 10 bases. CDR3 size: 15 residues. Germline CDR1 and CDR2: DFQATT and SNEGSKA (reference sequence). The V gene end was trimmed by 6 bases and the J gene end by 2 bases; junction bases not matched to a gene: 7. The CDR3 DNA follows: TGCAGTGCGGAGGTAGCGGGAGGACCCTACAATGAGCAGTTCTTC. Its protein product is CSAEVAGGPYNEQFF.

This clonotype was counted a few times. This rearrangement joins TRBV9 to TRBJ1-2; no definite D call. The CDR3 runs 13 residues. The V and J ends lost 3 bases and 3 bases respectively, with 9 bases between them. CDR1 is SGDLS and CDR2 is YYNGEE in the germline V gene. In nucleotides, the CDR3 is TGTGCCAGCAGCGGCGGGAGTGACTATGGCTACACCTTC. Its translation is CASSGGSDYGYTF.

The V call is TRBV27, the J call TRBJ2-7; 7 nucleotides line up with TRBD1. Germline-derived CDR1 and CDR2 are MNHEY and SMNVEV (reference sequence). With 6 bases clipped from V and 5 bases from J, the junction kept 13 bases outside the gene matches. There are 15 residues in the CDR3. The CDR3 coding sequence is TGTGCCAGCAGCTTGGGACAGCCGTCGCGGAACGAGCAGTACTTC. Protein product: CASSLGQPSRNEQYF.

CDR3 bases: TGTGCCAGCAGCTTAGCGTCGGGGTTAAGTGAAAAACTGTTTTTT. Protein product: CASSLASGLSEKLFF. This chain uses TRBV7-9 with TRBJ1-4, with D uncertain. This CDR3 has 15 residues. The germline V and J ends were trimmed by 0 bases and 7 bases, with 12 bases remaining between them. CDR1 is SEHNR and CDR2 is FQNEAQ in the germline V gene (reference sequence).

This clonotype was counted between two and nine times. V is TRBV7-2 and J is TRBJ2-1; tentative D call: TRBD2 (6 bases). Germline-derived CDR1 and CDR2 are SGHTA and FQGNSA. The CDR3 is made up of 14 amino acids. Trimming shortened V by 4 bases and J by 7 bases, and 14 bases separated the two germline ends. Here the CDR3 reads CASSYNTGGNEQFF. The DNA of the CDR3 is TGTGCCAGCAGCTATAATACTGGAGGGAATGAGCAGTTCTTC.

The chain has TRBV20-1 and TRBJ2-2; maybe TRBD2 (6 bases). The CDR3 sequence is 16 residues long. Germline values: CDR1 DFQATT, CDR2 SNEGSKA (reference sequence). V was cut by 0 bases and J by 3 bases, with 14 bases left in between. CDR3 sequence reads: CSARDLEGVYTGELFF. Here the CDR3 DNA reads TGCAGTGCTAGAGATTTGGAGGGAGTGTACACCGGGGAGCTGTTTTTT.

This rearrangement joins TRBV7-2 to TRBJ2-3, with TRBD2 as a possible D gene (5 bases). Germline CDR1 reads SGHTA; CDR2 reads FQGNSA. With 4 bases removed from V and 4 bases from J, the gap between germline ends came to 9 bases. The CDR3 totals 13 residues. CDR3 residues: CASSSRLPDTQYF. In DNA form, the CDR3 reads TGTGCCAGCAGCTCCCGACTACCAGATACGCAGTATTTT.

The sample holds many counts of this clonotype. The chain is built from TRBV20-1 and TRBJ2-7; D ambiguous. Trimming took 0 bases from V and 1 from J, leaving 1 base between them. CDR3 length: 11 amino acids. Germline CDR1 DFQATT, CDR2 SNEGSKA (reference sequence). The CDR3 nucleotides read TGCAGTGCTAGAGATTCCTACGAGCAGTACTTC. Translation gives CSARDSYEQYF.

The chain couples TRBV7-2 to TRBJ2-6; perhaps D is TRBD1 or TRBD2 (5 bases each). Germline values: CDR1 SGHTA, CDR2 FQGNSA. Deletions cut 5 bases from V and 0 bases from J, with 14 bases between. The CDR3 covers 17 residues. CDR3 sequence (DNA): TGTGCCAGCAGCATCGAGGTGGGGGTCTCTGGGGCCAACGTCCTGACTTTC. Residues: CASSIEVGVSGANVLTF.

V is TRBV27 and J is TRBJ2-4, with D perhaps assigned TRBD1 or TRBD2 (6 bases each). The DNA end is more similar to TRBJ2-7, so the J call may be wrong. CDR3 length: 19 amino acids. Germline assignment: CDR1 MNHEY and CDR2 SMNVEV (reference sequence). The CDR3 DNA is TGTGCCAGCAGTTTATATGGCGGGACAAACAGGTGGGGCTACTACGAGCAGTACTTC. Translation gives CASSLYGGTNRWGYYEQYF.

The chain uses TRBV4-2 and TRBJ1-6; D is unresolved. Trimming cost V 4 bases and J 7 bases, with 11 bases left between them. Germline assignment: CDR1 LGHNA and CDR2 YNFKEQ. CDR3 length: 14 amino acids. The CDR3 DNA reads as TGTGCCAGCAGCCCCGGGATGGGAAATTCACCCCTCCACTTT. It translates to CASSPGMGNSPLHF.

The table lists this clonotype with a few counts. This sequence joins TRBV4-2 and TRBJ2-7, with D perhaps being TRBD1 or TRBD2 (6 bases each). V lost 0 bases to trimming and J lost 7 bases, with 16 bases between them. Germline CDR1 is LGHNA and CDR2 is YNFKEQ. The CDR3 length is 15 residues. The CDR3, as DNA: TGTGCCAGCAGCCAAGATGTCGGTTGGAGGGGGGAGCAGTACTTC. Its protein is CASSQDVGWRGEQYF.

V is TRBV6-2 or TRBV6-3 and J is TRBJ2-5; 8 bases align to TRBD2. The trim removed 5 bases at V and 11 bases at J, leaving 16 bases unmatched. CDR1 MNHEY and CDR2 SVGEGT come from the germline V gene. The CDR3 runs to 15 residues. Here the CDR3 DNA reads TGTGCCAGCAGTCCCACCATAGCGGGGACTTCGGAGCAGTACTTC. Amino acids: CASSPTIAGTSEQYF.

The rearrangement uses TRBV27 and TRBJ1-1, with a weak D call TRBD1 (5 bases). CDR1 is MNHEY and CDR2 is SMNVEV in the germline V gene (reference sequence). V gave up 5 bases and J gave up 4 bases, with 14 bases separating them. The CDR3 loop spans 14 amino acids. CDR3 nucleotides: TGTGCCAGCAGTCCCCCCCGGAGGGGCACTGAAGCTTTCTTT. It codes for CASSPPRRGTEAFF.

The chain couples TRBV5-5 to TRBJ2-3, with TRBD2 matching over 11 bases. The length of the CDR3 is 16 residues. The germline V gene encodes CDR1 SGHKS and CDR2 YYEKEE (reference sequence). V shed 6 bases and J 4 bases; nucleotides not matched to a gene: 10. The CDR3 DNA is TGTGCCAGCACTCGCCTAGCGGGGGGCTTCTCAGATACGCAGTATTTT. Its translation: CASTRLAGGFSDTQYF.

V and J are TRBV20-1 and TRBJ1-6; D gene ambiguous. Trimming stripped 0 bases from V and 9 bases from J, with 15 bases between. Germline V gives CDR1 DFQATT, CDR2 SNEGSKA (reference sequence). The CDR3 has 15 residues. CDR3 loop: CSARERQSGFSPLHF. CDR3 nucleotides: TGCAGTGCTAGAGAGAGGCAAAGTGGGTTTTCACCCCTCCACTTT.

Of note for this clonotype: One junction end does not reproduce the germline sequence, and a read error may be involved. The chain links TRBV7-2 to TRBJ2-1, with D perhaps matching TRBD2 (5 bases). CDR3 size: 14 residues. Per the germline V gene, CDR1 is SGHTA and CDR2 is FQGNSA. The DNA for the CDR3 is TGTGCCAGCGGCTTAGGTCCCGGGGTCAATGAGCAGTTCTTC. This translates into CASGLGPGVNEQFF. The entire variable domain, with the rest obtained from reference TRBV7-2 and TRBJ2-1, is as follows: GAGVSQSPSNKVTEKGKDVELRCDPISGHTALYWYRQSLGQGLEFLIYFQGNSAPDKSGLPSDRFSAERTGGSVSTLTIQRTQQEDSAVYLCASGLGPGVNEQFFGPGTRLTVL.

The chain is built from TRBV30 and TRBJ2-5; D may be TRBD1 (6 bases). The J call may be in error: the DNA end matches TRBJ2-7 better. The CDR3 length is 13 residues. Germline-derived CDR1 and CDR2 are GTSNPN and SVGIG (reference sequence). For the CDR3, the DNA is TGTGCCTGGAGCAACCTCAGGGGACCCGAGCAGTACTTC. This sequence encodes CAWSNLRGPEQYF.

This chain connects TRBV20-1 to TRBJ2-3; the D gene is possibly TRBD1 (5 bases). The germline V gene encodes CDR1 DFQATT and CDR2 SNEGSKA (reference sequence). The ends were cut back, 2 bases at V and 2 bases at J, with 14 bases in the middle. The CDR3 length is 15 residues. The CDR3 reads CSARQGQGITDTQYF. The CDR3 DNA reads TGCAGTGCTAGACAAGGGCAGGGTATCACAGATACGCAGTATTTT.